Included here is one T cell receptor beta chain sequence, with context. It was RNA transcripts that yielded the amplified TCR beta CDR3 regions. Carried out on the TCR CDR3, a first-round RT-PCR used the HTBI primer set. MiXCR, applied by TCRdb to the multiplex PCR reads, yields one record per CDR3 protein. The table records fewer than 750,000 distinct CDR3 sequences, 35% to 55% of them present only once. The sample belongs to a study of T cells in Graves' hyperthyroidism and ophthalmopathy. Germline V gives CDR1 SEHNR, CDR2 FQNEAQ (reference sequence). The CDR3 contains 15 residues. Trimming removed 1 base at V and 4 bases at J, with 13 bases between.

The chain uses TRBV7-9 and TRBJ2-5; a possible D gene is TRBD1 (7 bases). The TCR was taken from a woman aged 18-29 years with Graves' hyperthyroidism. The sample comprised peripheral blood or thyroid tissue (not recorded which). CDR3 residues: CASSLGSGGGETQYF. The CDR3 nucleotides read TGTGCCAGCAGCTTAGGCTCAGGGGGAGGAGAGACCCAGTACTTC.